This TCR beta chain was sequenced during a study of cytomegalovirus exposure and HLA in healthy donors. A remark on this clone: As yet, its antigen is unknown.

Study-wide results and limits: Some V segments, including TRBV6-2 and TRBV6-3, were excluded as indistinguishable. A missense DCLRE1C variant was associated with V- and J-gene trimming of TCR beta chains in a later analysis, and an independent cohort replicated the association. Per published reports, the classifier diagnosed cytomegalovirus status with high specificity and sensitivity. Analyses of presence and absence presupposed an approximately uniform sequencing depth across donors.

Both 60 Vbeta primers and 13 Jbeta primers went into the PCR. Method: immunoSEQ multiplex PCR; TCRdb's copy keeps in-frame clones and lacks some. Counted here are some 150,000 clones, 83% occurring once; the ten biggest clones make up over 1.5%. This CDR3 region has 14 residues. With 2 bases clipped from V and 8 bases from J, the junction kept 9 bases outside the gene matches. Germline CDR1 is GTSNPN and CDR2 is SVGIG (reference sequence). The source material was PBMCs. The V gene is TRBV30, the J gene TRBJ1-2, with 9 nucleotides matching TRBD1. The TCR was taken from a man aged 35-49 years in good health and CMV-seronegative. The CDR3 loop is CAWSRPDRGWGYTF. The CDR3 region has the DNA TGTGCCTGGAGTAGACCGGACAGGGGTTGGGGCTACACCTTC.